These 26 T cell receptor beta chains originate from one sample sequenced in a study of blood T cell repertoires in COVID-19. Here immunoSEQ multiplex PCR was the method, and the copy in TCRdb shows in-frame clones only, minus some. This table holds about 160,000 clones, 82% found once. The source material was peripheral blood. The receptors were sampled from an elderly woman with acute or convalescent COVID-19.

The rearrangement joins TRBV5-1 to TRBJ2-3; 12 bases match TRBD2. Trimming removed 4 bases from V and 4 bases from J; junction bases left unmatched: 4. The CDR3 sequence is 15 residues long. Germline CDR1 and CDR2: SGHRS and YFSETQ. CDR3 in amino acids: CASSRGTSGSDTQYF. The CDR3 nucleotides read TGCGCCAGCAGCAGAGGGACTAGCGGGTCAGATACGCAGTATTTT.

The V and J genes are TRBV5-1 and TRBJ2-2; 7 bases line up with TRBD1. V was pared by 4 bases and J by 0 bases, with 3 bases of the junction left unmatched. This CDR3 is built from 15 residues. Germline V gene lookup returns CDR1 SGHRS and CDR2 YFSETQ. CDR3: CASSPGTANTGELFF. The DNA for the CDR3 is TGCGCCAGCAGCCCCGGGACAGCGAACACCGGGGAGCTGTTTTTT.

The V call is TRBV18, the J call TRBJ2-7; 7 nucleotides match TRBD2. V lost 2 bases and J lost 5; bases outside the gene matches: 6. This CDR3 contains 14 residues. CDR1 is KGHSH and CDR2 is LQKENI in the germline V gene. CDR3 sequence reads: CASSPSGGEDEQYF. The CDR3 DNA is TGTGCCAGCTCACCATCGGGGGGAGAAGACGAGCAGTACTTC.

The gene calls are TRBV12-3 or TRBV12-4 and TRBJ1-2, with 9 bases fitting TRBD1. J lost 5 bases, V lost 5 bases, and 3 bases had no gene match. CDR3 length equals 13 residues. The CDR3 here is CASSADRGYGYTF. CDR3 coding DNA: TGTGCCAGCAGTGCCGACAGGGGGTATGGCTACACCTTC.

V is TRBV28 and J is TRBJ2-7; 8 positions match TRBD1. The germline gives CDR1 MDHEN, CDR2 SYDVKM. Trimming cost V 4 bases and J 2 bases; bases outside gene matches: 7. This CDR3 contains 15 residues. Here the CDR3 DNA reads TGTGCCAGCAGTTCCCCCTGGACAGGGCCCTACGAGCAGTACTTC. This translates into CASSSPWTGPYEQYF.

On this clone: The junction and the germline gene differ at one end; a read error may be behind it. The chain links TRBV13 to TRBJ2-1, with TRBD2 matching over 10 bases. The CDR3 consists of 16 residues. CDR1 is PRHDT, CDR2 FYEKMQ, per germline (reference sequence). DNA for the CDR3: TGTGCCAGCAGCATAGGGACTAGCGACTTCTACAATGAGCAGTTCTTC. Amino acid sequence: CASSIGTSDFYNEQFF.

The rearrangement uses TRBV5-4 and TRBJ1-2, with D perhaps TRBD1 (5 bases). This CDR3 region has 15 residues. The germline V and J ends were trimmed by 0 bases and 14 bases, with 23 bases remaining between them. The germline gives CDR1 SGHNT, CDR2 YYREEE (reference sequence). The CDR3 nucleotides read TGTGCCAGCAGCTTGGAAGTTGGCGGGACTGACTTACGGACCTTC. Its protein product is CASSLEVGGTDLRTF.

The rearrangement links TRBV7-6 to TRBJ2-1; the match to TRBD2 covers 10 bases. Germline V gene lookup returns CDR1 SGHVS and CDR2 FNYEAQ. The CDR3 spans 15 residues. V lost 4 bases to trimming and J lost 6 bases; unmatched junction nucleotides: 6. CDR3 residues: CASSSGLALSNEQFF. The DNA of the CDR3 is TGTGCCAGCAGCTCGGGACTAGCGCTATCCAATGAGCAGTTCTTC.

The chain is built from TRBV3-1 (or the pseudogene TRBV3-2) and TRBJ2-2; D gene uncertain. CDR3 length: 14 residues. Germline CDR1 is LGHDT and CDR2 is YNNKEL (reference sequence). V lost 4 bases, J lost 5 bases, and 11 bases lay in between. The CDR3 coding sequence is TGTGCCAGCAGCCCCCCGAGTTGGACCGGGGAGCTGTTTTTT. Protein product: CASSPPSWTGELFF.

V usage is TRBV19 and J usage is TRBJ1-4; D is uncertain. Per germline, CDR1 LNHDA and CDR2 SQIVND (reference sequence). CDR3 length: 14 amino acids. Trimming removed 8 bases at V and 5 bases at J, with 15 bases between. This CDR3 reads CASRPNAANEKLFF. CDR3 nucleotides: TGTGCCAGTCGACCGAACGCAGCGAATGAAAAACTGTTTTTT.

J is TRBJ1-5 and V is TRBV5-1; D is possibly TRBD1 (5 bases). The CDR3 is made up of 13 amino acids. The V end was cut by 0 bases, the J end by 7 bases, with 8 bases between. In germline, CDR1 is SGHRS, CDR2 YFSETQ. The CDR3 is CASSLGQGQPQHF. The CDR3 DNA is TGCGCCAGCAGCTTGGGGCAGGGACAGCCCCAGCATTTT.

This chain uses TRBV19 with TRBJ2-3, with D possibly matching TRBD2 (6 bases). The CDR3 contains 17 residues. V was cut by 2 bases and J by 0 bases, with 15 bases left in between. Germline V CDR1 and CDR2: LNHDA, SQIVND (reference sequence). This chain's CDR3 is CASSIPGRGPSTDTQYF. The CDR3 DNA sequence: TGTGCCAGTAGTATACCCGGGAGAGGACCTAGCACAGATACGCAGTATTTT. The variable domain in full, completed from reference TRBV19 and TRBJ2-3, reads DGGITQSPKYLFRKEGQNVTLSCEQNLNHDAMYWYRQDPGQGLRLIYYSQIVNDFQKGDIAEGYSVSREKKESFPLTVTSAQKNPTAFYLCASSIPGRGPSTDTQYFGPGTRLTVL.

CDR3 region: CASSHYDRAGYTF. The DNA of the CDR3 is TGTGCCAGCAGCCACTACGACAGGGCCGGCTACACCTTC. This sequence joins TRBV7-8 and TRBJ1-2; TRBD1 agrees at 7 bases. Germline-derived CDR1 and CDR2 are SGHVS and FQNEAQ. CDR3 length: 13 amino acids. V shed 5 bases, J shed 8 bases, and the junction held 8 bases outside the gene matches.

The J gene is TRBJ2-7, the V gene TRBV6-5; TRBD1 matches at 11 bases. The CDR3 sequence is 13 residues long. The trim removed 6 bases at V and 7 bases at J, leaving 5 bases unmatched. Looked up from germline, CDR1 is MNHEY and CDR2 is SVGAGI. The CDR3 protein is CASRGTGGREQYF. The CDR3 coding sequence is TGTGCCAGCAGAGGGACAGGGGGGAGAGAGCAGTACTTC.

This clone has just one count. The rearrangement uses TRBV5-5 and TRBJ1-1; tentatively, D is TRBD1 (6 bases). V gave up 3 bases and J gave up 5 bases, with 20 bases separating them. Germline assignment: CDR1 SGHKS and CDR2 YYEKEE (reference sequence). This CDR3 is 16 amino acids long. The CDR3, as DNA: TGTGCCAGCAGCTCAACCACAGGGCTAATTTGGACTGAAGCTTTCTTT. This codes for CASSSTTGLIWTEAFF.

This CDR3 reads CASSLDRVNTEAFF. For the CDR3, the DNA is TGTGCCAGCAGCTTAGACAGGGTGAACACTGAAGCTTTCTTT. This sequence joins TRBV11-2 and TRBJ1-1, with a tentative D call TRBD1 (5 bases). There are 14 residues in the CDR3. The germline V and J ends were trimmed by 0 bases and 0 bases, with 5 bases remaining between them. Germline assignment: CDR1 SGHAT and CDR2 FQNNGV.

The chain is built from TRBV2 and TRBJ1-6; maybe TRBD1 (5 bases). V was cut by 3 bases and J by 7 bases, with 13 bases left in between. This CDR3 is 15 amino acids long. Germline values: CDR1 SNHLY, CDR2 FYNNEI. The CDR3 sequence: CASSDRALRNSPLHF. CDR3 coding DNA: TGTGCCAGCAGTGACAGGGCACTTCGGAATTCACCCCTCCACTTT.

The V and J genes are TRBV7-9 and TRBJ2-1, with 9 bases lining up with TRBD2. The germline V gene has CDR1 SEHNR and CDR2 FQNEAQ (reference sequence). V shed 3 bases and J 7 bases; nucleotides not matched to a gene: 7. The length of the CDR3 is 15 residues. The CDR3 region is CASSFAGGPWNEQFF. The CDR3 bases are TGTGCCAGCAGCTTTGCGGGAGGGCCCTGGAATGAGCAGTTCTTC.

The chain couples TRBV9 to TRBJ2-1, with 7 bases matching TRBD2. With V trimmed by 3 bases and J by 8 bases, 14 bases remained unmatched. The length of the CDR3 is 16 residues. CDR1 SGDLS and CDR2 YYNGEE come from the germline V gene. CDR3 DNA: TGTGCCAGCAGCGGGGGAGGGAGGGCCTTCATTGATGAGCAGTTCTTC. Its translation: CASSGGGRAFIDEQFF.

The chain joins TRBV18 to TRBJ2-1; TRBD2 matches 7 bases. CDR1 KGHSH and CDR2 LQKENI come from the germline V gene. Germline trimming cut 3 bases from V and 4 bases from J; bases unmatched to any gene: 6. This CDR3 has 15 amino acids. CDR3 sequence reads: CASSPSLAAYNEQFF. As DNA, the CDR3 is TGTGCCAGCTCACCCTCCCTAGCGGCATACAATGAGCAGTTCTTC.

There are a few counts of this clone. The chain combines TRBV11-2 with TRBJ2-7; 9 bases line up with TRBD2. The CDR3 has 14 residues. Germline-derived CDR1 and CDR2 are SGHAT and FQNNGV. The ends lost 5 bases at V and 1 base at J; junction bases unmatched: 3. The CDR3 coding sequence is TGTGCCAGCAGCGTGACTAGCGGATCCTACGAGCAGTACTTC. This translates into CASSVTSGSYEQYF.

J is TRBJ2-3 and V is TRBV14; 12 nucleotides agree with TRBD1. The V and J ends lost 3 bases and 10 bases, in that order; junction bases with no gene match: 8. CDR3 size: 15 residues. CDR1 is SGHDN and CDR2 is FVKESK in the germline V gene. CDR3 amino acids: CASSQGQGAMRAQYF. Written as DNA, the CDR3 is TGTGCCAGCAGCCAGGGACAGGGGGCAATGAGAGCGCAGTATTTT. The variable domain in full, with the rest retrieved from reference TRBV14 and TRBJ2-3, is EAGVTQFPSHSVIEKGQTVTLRCDPISGHDNLYWYRRVMGKEIKFLLHFVKESKQDESGMPNNRFLAERTGGTYSTLKVQPAELEDSGVYFCASSQGQGAMRAQYFGPGTRLTVL.

The CDR3 sequence is CASRNTKGGYYGYTF. The CDR3 nucleotides read TGTGCCAGTAGAAATACAAAAGGAGGGTACTATGGCTACACCTTC. The chain recombines TRBV19 with TRBJ1-2, with D uncertain. Germline V gene lookup returns CDR1 LNHDA and CDR2 SQIVND (reference sequence). The CDR3 consists of 15 residues. The V end was cut by 6 bases, the J end by 3 bases, with 17 bases between.

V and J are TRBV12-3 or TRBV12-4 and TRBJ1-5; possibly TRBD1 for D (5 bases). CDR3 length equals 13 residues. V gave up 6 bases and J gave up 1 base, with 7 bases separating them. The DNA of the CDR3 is TGTGCCAGCAGGGAGGGGAGCAATCAGCCCCAGCATTTT. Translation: CASREGSNQPQHF.

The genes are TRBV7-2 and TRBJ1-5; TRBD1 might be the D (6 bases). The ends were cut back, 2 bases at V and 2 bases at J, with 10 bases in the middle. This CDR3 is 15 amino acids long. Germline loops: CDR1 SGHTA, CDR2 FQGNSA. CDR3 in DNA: TGTGCCAGCAGCTTATTGGCAGGGGGCAATCAGCCCCAGCATTTT. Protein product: CASSLLAGGNQPQHF.

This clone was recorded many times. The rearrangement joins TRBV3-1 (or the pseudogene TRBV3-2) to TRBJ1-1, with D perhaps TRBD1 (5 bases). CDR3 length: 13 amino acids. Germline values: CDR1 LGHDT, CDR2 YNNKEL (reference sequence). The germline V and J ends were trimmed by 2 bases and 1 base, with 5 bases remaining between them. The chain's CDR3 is CASSQQGNTEAFF. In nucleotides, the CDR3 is TGTGCCAGCAGCCAACAGGGGAACACTGAAGCTTTCTTT.